Sequencing of this TCR beta chain was carried out in a study of blood T cell repertoires in COVID-19. Clones were read by immunoSEQ multiplex PCR, and TCRdb kept only the in-frame ones, dropping some. The profile shows 300,000 to 400,000 clones, roughly 90% of them singletons. Germline V gives CDR1 SNHLY, CDR2 FYNNEI. This CDR3 spans 15 amino acids. With V trimmed by 6 bases and J by 4 bases, 6 bases remained unmatched. Sequenced input: peripheral blood. The receptor was isolated from a woman between 50 and 59 years old with active or convalescent COVID-19. The J gene is TRBJ2-1, the V gene TRBV2; 10 nucleotides match TRBD1. Written as DNA, the CDR3 is TGTGCCAGCAGGAGACAGGGGGCAAGGTACAATGAGCAGTTCTTC. It encodes CASRRQGARYNEQFF.